This T cell receptor beta chain stems from a study of blood T cell repertoires in COVID-19. Study background: T cells, B-cell-depleted T cells, or PBMCs provided the cDNA or gDNA that served as material.

Germline values: CDR1 KGHDR, CDR2 SFDVKD. Trimming pared 3 bases from V and 0 bases from J, leaving 8 bases between. The CDR3 is made up of 14 amino acids. As originally analysed: Counts of nucleated cells, estimated from reference gene primer amplification, were obtained. Here immunoSEQ multiplex PCR was the method, and the copy in TCRdb shows in-frame clones only, minus some. V and J calls plus clone size are reproduced from that table; the DNA served to infer D and trimming. The sample gives 70,000 or so clones, about 89% of which show up once; under 6.5% is in the top ten. The gene calls are TRBV24-1 and TRBJ2-7; D is perhaps TRBD2 (5 bases). The sequence was collected from a man over 45 with active COVID-19. The sample comprised peripheral blood. CDR3 in DNA: TGTGCCACCAGTGATAAGCGGAACTCCTACGAGCAGTACTTC. It translates to CATSDKRNSYEQYF.